These T cell receptor beta chains were read from a single sample in a study of PD-1 blockade in classical Hodgkin lymphoma. The table came from immunoSEQ multiplex PCR; TCRdb's copy has only in-frame clones and leaves some out. Counted here are under 60,000 clones, 73% occurring once; the ten biggest clones make up more than 12%. Source: peripheral blood mononuclear cells (PBMCs), taken before the second cycle of nivolumab. These receptors came from a human donor with classical Hodgkin lymphoma. Each CDR3 is given with its conserved first and last residue. Each record gives: CDR3 length, clone size, J gene, V gene, D gene, CDR3 DNA, CDR3 protein. A D gene is named only where the DNA matches it firmly. Some rows mark clone size as missing; the rest say once, few, many or name a class of expanded clone.

>12|once|TRBJ2-5|TRBV11-2|-
TGTGCCAGCAGCTTAGTATCCGAGACCCAGTACTTC
CASSLVSETQYF
>14|-|TRBJ1-5|TRBV6-6|-
TGTGCCAGCAGTTTATGGCAGGAAAATCAGCCCCAGCATTTT
CASSLWQENQPQHF
>16|-|TRBJ2-3|TRBV5-1|TRBD1
TGCGCCAGCAGCTTAAGACAGGGGCTGTCCACAGATACGCAGTATTTT
CASSLRQGLSTDTQYF
>18|-|TRBJ1-4|TRBV30|-
TGTGCCTGGAGTGTAAGGGCAGGGAATTGGGCAACTAATGAAAAACTGTTTTTT
CAWSVRAGNWATNEKLFF
>13|few|TRBJ2-2|TRBV30|TRBD1
TGTGCCTGGAGACAGGGGGGTGGCGGGGAGCTGTTTTTT
CAWRQGGGGELFF
>12|-|TRBJ2-1|TRBV30|-
TGTGCCTGGGCCGGACTACCGAGGGAGCAGTTCTTC
CAWAGLPREQFF
>16|-|TRBJ1-5|TRBV19|TRBD1
TGTGCCAGTAGTGTCCGGGACAGGATAAGCAATCAGCCCCAGCATTTT
CASSVRDRISNQPQHF
>15|-|TRBJ2-1|TRBV30|TRBD2
TGTGCCTGGAGGAGCTGGACTAGCGGGGCATTGTCCCAGTTCTTC
CAWRSWTSGALSQFF
>16|-|TRBJ1-1|TRBV2|-
TGTGCCAGCAGTGATCCCCGGGACGGCGCGAACACTGAAGCTTTCTTT
CASSDPRDGANTEAFF
>15|-|TRBJ2-5|TRBV19|TRBD1
TGTGCCAGTAGTATACTCCGGGACAGCCAAGAGACCCAGTACTTC
CASSILRDSQETQYF
>15|-|TRBJ2-7|TRBV6-5|-
TGTGCCAGCAGTTACGATATTGAGGCTACCTACGAGCAGTACTTC
CASSYDIEATYEQYF
>15|-|TRBJ1-3|TRBV19|TRBD1
TGTGCCAGTAGTTTTCGGACAGGGGAGAGAGACACCATATATTTT
CASSFRTGERDTIYF
>13|-|TRBJ2-7|TRBV2|-
TGTGCCAGCCATGGGCTAACCTCCTACGAGCAGTACTTC
CASHGLTSYEQYF
>13|-|TRBJ2-3|TRBV7-2|-
TGTGCCAGCAGCTTACGGTACGCAGATACGCAGTATTTT
CASSLRYADTQYF
>16|few|TRBJ2-1|TRBV19|-
TGTGCCAGTGGGGGGGCGGGACTTACCTCCTACAATGAGCAGTTCTTC
CASGGAGLTSYNEQFF
>13|-|TRBJ2-7|TRBV30|-
TGTGCCTGGAGGAGGAGGGAACCCTACGAGCAGTACTTC
CAWRRREPYEQYF
>13|medium-sized|TRBJ1-1|TRBV18|-
TGTGCCAGCTCAGGGATGGGCGGGAATGAAGCTTTCTTT
CASSGMGGNEAFF
>14|few|TRBJ2-7|TRBV7-2|-
TGTGCCAGCAGCGCACGGACTGGCTCCTACGAGCAGTACTTC
CASSARTGSYEQYF
>15|-|TRBJ2-1|TRBV13|-
TGTGCCAGCAGCTTAGGAGGGACCTTGAACAATGAGCAGTTCTTC
CASSLGGTLNNEQFF
>16|-|TRBJ2-7|TRBV18|TRBD1
TGTGCCAGCTCACCCCTCTTTACGGGACAGTCTTACGAGCAGTACTTC
CASSPLFTGQSYEQYF
>16|once|TRBJ1-2|TRBV6-1|-
TGTGCCAGCAGTGAAGCTTGGCCAGGACCCAACTATGGCTACACCTTC
CASSEAWPGPNYGYTF
>15|-|TRBJ1-5|TRBV7-2|-
TGTGCCAGCAGCTTAGCTATAGGGGGACATCAGCCCCAGCATTTT
CASSLAIGGHQPQHF
>15|-|TRBJ2-7|TRBV27|TRBD2
TGTGCCAGCTGTCGGCGGCCGGGACTAGCGGGACCCGTTGCTTTC
CASCRRPGLAGPVAF
>13|-|TRBJ2-3|TRBV19|-
TGTGCCAGTAGTAATAGGTCCCCAGATACGCAGTATTTT
CASSNRSPDTQYF
>14|-|TRBJ1-1|TRBV27|-
TGTGCCAGCAGTTTATATTCGGGAAGGACTGAAGCTTTCTTT
CASSLYSGRTEAFF
>10|-|TRBJ2-1|TRBV29-1|-
TGCAGCGTTGTAGGCTATGAGCAGTTCTTC
CSVVGYEQFF
>15|-|TRBJ2-3|TRBV6-5|-
TGTGCCAGCAGTGGACGGAATTCAGCACCAGATACGCAGTATTTT
CASSGRNSAPDTQYF
>13|-|TRBJ2-7|TRBV30|TRBD1
TGTGCCTGGAGTGCGGGCAGGGGGCGCGAGCAGTACTTC
CAWSAGRGREQYF
>16|-|TRBJ2-3|TRBV10-1|-
TGCGCCAGCAGTGAAGGATTACTAGGGAGCACAGATACGCAGTATTTT
CASSEGLLGSTDTQYF
>15|-|TRBJ1-1|TRBV6-5|-
TGTGCCAGCAGCCCTGACCCGGGGTTAAGGACTGAAGCTTTCTTT
CASSPDPGLRTEAFF
>14|-|TRBJ1-1|TRBV9|-
TGTGCCAGCAGCGTTGGGTCGGTTAGGACTGAAGCTTTCTTT
CASSVGSVRTEAFF
>13|-|TRBJ2-5|TRBV2|-
TGTGCCAGCAGTGATGGTATATCTGAGACCCAGTACTTC
CASSDGISETQYF
>14|once|TRBJ2-1|TRBV19|-
TGTGCCAGTAACGCGGGGTACTATTACAATGAGCAGTTCTTC
CASNAGYYYNEQFF
>15|-|TRBJ2-7|TRBV4-3|TRBD2
TGCGCCAGCAGCCCGCAGCGGGAGATATCTGGTGAGCAGTACTTC
CASSPQREISGEQYF
>19|-|TRBJ1-1|TRBV28|TRBD1
TGTGCCAGCAGTCTTACAGGACAGGGGGCGCTAAGGATGAACACTGAAGCTTTCTTT
CASSLTGQGALRMNTEAFF
>14|-|TRBJ1-2|TRBV19|-
TGTGCCAGTAGTACACAGGGCTCCAACTATGGCTACACCTTC
CASSTQGSNYGYTF
>16|few|TRBJ1-2|TRBV27|TRBD1
TGTGCCAGCAGTCGCTGGACGGGGACAGCTAACTATGGCTACACCTTC
CASSRWTGTANYGYTF
>14|-|TRBJ1-3|TRBV6-5|-
TGTGCCAGCAGCCCAGGGTTCTCTGGAAACACCATATATTTT
CASSPGFSGNTIYF
>14|-|TRBJ2-7|TRBV10-3|-
TGTGCCACCAGGAATGGGCAGGGGGGTAACGAGCAGTACTTC
CATRNGQGGNEQYF
>14|-|TRBJ1-4|TRBV7-2|-
TGTGCCAGCAGCCCCCGGGACACTAATGAAAAACTGTTTTTT
CASSPRDTNEKLFF
>20|-|TRBJ2-7|TRBV15|TRBD2
TGTGCCACCAGCAGTTTTCCGGGACTAGCGCCGAAGGGGTCGTCCTACGAGCAGTACTTC
CATSSFPGLAPKGSSYEQYF
>16|once|TRBJ2-7|TRBV5-1|TRBD1
TGCGCCAGCAGCTTGGTCATCCGGGACAGGGGTGACGAGCAGTACTTC
CASSLVIRDRGDEQYF